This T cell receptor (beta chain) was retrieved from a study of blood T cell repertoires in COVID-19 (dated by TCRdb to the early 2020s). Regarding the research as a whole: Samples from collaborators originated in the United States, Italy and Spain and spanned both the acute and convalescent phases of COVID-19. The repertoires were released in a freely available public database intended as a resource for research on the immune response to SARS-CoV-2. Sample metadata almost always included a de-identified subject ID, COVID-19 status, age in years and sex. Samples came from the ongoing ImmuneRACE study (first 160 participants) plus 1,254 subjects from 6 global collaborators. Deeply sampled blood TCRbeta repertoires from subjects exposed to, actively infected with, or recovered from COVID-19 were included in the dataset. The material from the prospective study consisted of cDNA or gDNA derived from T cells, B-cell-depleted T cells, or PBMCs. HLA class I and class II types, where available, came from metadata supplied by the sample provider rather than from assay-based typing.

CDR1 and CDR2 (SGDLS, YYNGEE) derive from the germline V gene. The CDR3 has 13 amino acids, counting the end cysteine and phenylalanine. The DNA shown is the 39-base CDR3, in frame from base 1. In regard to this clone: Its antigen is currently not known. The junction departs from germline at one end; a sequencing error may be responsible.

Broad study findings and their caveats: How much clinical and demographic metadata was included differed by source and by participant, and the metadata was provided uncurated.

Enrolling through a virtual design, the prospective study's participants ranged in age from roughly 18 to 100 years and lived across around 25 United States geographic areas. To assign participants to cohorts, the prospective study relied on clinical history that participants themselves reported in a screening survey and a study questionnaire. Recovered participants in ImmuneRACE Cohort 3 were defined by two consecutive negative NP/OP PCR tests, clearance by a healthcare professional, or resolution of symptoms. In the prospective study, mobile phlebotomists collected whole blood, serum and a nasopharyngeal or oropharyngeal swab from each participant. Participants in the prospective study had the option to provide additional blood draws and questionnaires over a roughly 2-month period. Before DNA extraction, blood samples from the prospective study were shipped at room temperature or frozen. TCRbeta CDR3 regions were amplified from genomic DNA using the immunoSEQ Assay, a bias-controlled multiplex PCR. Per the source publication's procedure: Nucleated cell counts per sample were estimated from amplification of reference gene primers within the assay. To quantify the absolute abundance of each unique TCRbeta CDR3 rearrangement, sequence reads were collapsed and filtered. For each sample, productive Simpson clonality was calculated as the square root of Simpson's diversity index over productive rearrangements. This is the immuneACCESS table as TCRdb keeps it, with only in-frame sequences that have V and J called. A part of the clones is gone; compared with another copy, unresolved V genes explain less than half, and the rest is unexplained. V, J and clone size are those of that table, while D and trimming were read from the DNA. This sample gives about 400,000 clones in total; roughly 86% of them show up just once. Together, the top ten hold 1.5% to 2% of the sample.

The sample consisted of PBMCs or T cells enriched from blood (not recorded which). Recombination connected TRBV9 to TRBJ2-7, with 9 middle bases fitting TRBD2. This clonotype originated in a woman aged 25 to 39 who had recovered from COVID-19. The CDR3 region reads CASSPLLSGGILF. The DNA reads TGTGCCAGCAGCCCCCTTCTGAGCGGGGGGATTTTGTTC.